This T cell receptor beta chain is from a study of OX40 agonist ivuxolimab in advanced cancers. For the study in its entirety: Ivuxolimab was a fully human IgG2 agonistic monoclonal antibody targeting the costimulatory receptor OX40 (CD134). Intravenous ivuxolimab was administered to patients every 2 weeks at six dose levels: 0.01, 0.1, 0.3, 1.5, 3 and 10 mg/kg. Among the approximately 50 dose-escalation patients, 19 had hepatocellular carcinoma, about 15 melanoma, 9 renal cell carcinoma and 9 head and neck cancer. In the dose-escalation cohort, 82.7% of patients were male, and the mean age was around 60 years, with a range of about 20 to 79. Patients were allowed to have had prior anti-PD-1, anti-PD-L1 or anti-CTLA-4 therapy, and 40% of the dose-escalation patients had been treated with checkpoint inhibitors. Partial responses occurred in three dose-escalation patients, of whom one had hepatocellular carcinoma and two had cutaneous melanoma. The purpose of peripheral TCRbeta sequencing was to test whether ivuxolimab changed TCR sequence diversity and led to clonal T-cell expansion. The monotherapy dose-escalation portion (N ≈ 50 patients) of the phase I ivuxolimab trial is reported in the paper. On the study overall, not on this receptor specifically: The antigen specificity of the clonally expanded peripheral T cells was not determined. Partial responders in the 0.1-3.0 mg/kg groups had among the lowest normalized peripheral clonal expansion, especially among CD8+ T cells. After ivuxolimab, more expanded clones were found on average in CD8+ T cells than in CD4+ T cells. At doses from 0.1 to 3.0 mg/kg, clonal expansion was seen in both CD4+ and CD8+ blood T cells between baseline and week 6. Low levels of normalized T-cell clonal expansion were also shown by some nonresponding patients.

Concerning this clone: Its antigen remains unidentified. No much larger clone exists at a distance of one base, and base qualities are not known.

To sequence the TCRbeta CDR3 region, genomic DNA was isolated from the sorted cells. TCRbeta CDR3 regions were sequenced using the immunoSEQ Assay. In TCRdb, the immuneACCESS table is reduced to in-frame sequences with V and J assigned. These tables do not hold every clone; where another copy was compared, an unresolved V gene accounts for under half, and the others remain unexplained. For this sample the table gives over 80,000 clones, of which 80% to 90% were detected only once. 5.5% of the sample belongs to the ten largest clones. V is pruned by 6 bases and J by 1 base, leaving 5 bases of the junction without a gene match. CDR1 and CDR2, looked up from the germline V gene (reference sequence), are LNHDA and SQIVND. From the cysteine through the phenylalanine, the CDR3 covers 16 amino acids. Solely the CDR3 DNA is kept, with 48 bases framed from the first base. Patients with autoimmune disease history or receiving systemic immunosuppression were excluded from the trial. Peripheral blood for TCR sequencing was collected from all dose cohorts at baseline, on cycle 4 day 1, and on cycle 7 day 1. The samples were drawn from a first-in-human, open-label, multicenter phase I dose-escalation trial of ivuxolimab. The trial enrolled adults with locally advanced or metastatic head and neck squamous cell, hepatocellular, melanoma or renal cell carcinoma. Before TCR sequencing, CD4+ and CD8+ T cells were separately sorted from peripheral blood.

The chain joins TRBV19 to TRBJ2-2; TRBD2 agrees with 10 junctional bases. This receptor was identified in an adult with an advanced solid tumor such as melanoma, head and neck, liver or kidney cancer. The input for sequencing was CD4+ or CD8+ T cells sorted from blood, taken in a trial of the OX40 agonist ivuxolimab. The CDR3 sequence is CASSPSGSGNTGELFF. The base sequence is TGTGCCAGTAGCCCTAGCGGGAGCGGGAACACCGGGGAGCTGTTTTTT.